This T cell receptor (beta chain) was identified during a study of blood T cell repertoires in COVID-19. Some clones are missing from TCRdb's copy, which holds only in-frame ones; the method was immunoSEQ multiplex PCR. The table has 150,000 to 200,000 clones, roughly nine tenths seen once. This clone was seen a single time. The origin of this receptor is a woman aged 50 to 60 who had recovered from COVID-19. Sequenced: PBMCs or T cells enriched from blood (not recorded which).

This chain's CDR3 is CASSPLRTATNEKLFF. The CDR3 region has the DNA TGTGCCAGCTCACCACTTCGGACAGCAACTAATGAAAAACTGTTTTTT. This chain joins TRBV18 and TRBJ1-4; weak D call: TRBD1 (6 bases). Germline V gene sequence: CDR1 KGHSH, CDR2 LQKENI. This CDR3 is 16 amino acids long. Trimming removed 1 base from V and 0 bases from J, with 9 bases in between.